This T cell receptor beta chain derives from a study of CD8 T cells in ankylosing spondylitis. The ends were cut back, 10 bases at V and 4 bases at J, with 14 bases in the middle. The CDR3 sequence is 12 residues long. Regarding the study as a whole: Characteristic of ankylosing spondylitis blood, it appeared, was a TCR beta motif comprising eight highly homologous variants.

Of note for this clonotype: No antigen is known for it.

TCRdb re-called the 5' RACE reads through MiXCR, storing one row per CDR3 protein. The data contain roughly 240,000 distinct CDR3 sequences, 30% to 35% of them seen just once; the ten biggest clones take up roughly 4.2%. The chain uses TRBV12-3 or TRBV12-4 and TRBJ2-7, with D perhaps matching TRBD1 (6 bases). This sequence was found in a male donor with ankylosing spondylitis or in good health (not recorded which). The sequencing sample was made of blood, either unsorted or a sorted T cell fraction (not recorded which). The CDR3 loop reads CATDRTPYEQYF. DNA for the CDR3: TGTGCCACCGACAGGACCCCTTACGAGCAGTACTTC.